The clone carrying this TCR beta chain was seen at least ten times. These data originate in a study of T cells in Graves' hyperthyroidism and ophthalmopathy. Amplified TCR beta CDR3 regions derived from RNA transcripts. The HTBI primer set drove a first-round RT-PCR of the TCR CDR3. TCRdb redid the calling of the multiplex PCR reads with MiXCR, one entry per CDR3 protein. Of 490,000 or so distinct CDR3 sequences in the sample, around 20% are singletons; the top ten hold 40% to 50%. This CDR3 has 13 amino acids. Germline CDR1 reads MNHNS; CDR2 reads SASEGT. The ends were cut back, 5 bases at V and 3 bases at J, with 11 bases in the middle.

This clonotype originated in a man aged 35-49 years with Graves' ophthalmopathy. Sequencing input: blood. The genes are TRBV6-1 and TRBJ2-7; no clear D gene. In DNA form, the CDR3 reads TGTGCCAGCAGTCAAGTCCCCTTCTACGAGCAGTACTTC. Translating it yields CASSQVPFYEQYF.